The 14 T cell receptor beta chains in this list originate from one sample, sequenced in a study of neurological immune-mediated disorders. TCRdb processed the 5' RACE reads anew with MiXCR; each CDR3 protein has one entry. This table has roughly 38,000 distinct CDR3 sequences, 7% to 8% appearing once. What was sequenced was PBMCs. Every receptor here comes from a woman aged 40 to 50 in good health.

This clonotype was seen repeatedly, ten times or more. V usage is TRBV18 and J usage is TRBJ2-2, with unresolved D. Trimming left V 3 bases short and J 6 bases short, with 2 bases between. The CDR3 contains 11 residues. Germline V gene lookup returns CDR1 KGHSH and CDR2 LQKENI. CDR3 in amino acids: CASSPAGELFF. The DNA of the CDR3 is TGTGCCAGCTCACCGGCCGGGGAGCTGTTTTTT.

Many counts were recorded for this clonotype. Since no conserved phenylalanine or tryptophan closes the CDR3, a read error is the likely cause. The DNA is left out, because the CDR3 cannot be placed on it with certainty; the CDR3 is given as TCRdb lists it. This CDR3 reads CASRKLLAKD. The chain employs TRBV6-6 and TRBJ2-2; the table gives TRBD2 as D, unverified against the DNA. Germline assignment: CDR1 MNHNY and CDR2 SVGAGI (reference sequence). The CDR3 contains 10 residues when both ends are counted.

This clonotype was counted at least ten times. V is TRBV20-1 and J is TRBJ1-6; a possible D gene is TRBD1 (5 bases). In germline, CDR1 is DFQATT, CDR2 SNEGSKA (reference sequence). The CDR3 totals 15 residues. V gave up 3 bases and J gave up 6 bases, with 15 bases separating them. CDR3 DNA: TGCAGTGCTAGTGGTGAGGGGCGGGGTAATTCACCCCTCCACTTT. This sequence encodes CSASGEGRGNSPLHF.

This clonotype showed up many times. V gene TRBV6-5 combines with J gene TRBJ2-5; possibly TRBD1 for D (5 bases). Per the germline V gene, CDR1 is MNHEY and CDR2 is SVGAGI. The CDR3 totals 15 residues. Trimming left V 0 bases short and J 2 bases short, with 10 bases between. The CDR3 region is CASSYSSGLQETQYF. The CDR3 nucleotides are TGTGCCAGCAGTTACTCCTCAGGGTTACAAGAGACCCAGTACTTC.

This clonotype was recorded at least ten times. The chain couples TRBV3-1 to TRBJ1-1; D perhaps matches TRBD1 (5 bases). V was shortened by 4 bases and J by 2 bases, with 11 bases between the two germline ends. Germline V lookup: CDR1 LGHDT, CDR2 YNNKEL (reference sequence). This CDR3 spans 14 amino acids. The CDR3 here is CASSPGGGNTEAFF. For the CDR3, the DNA is TGTGCCAGCAGCCCGGGCGGGGGAAACACTGAAGCTTTCTTT.

CDR3 amino acids: CASSPSFDRFYGYTF. For the CDR3, the DNA is TGTGCCAGCAGTCCCTCCTTTGACAGGTTCTATGGCTACACCTTC. The chain combines TRBV6-2 or TRBV6-3 with TRBJ1-2; D might be TRBD1 (6 bases). The CDR3 is made up of 15 amino acids. The germline CDR1 and CDR2 sequences are MNHEY and SVGEGT. With 5 bases removed from V and 4 bases from J, the gap between germline ends came to 17 bases.

The table lists this clonotype with many counts. The V and J genes are TRBV2 and TRBJ1-2; D is undetermined. Trimming shortened V by 0 bases and J by 4 bases, and 6 bases separated the two germline ends. CDR1 and CDR2 from the germline V gene are SNHLY and FYNNEI. The CDR3 runs to 13 residues. CDR3 amino acids: CASSEARSYGYTF. The CDR3 region has the DNA TGTGCCAGCAGTGAAGCGCGGAGCTATGGCTACACCTTC.

This clonotype was seen ten or more times. The chain joins TRBV28 to TRBJ2-5; maybe TRBD1 (7 bases). Trimming shortened V by 3 bases and J by 5 bases, and 13 bases separated the two germline ends. CDR3 length equals 14 residues. CDR1 is MDHEN, CDR2 SYDVKM, per germline. The chain's CDR3 is CASSLRRGRETQYF. DNA of the CDR3: TGTGCCAGCAGTTTGCGGAGGGGGCGGGAGACCCAGTACTTC.

This clonotype was seen at least ten times. The rearrangement links TRBV5-7 to TRBJ2-1, with TRBD2 matching over 8 bases. TRBV5-7 carries the ORF label, with uncertain function. This CDR3 has 18 amino acids. V shed 4 bases, J shed 9 bases, and the junction held 21 bases outside the gene matches. The CDR3 region has the DNA TGTGCCAGCAGCCCCTGCTGGGGGGAAGCGGGAGTTTGGAGTGAGCAGTTCTTC. Its translation is CASSPCWGEAGVWSEQFF.

This clonotype was seen at least ten times. The chain employs TRBV28 and TRBJ2-4; D gene unclear. The CDR3 covers 16 residues. The germline V gene encodes CDR1 MDHEN and CDR2 SYDVKM. V lost 2 bases to trimming and J lost 8 bases, with 19 bases between them. CDR3: CASSLSGRTSAHIQYF. The CDR3, as DNA: TGTGCCAGCAGTTTAAGTGGAAGGACCTCCGCTCACATTCAGTACTTC. Complete variable domain (other parts from reference TRBV28 and TRBJ2-4): DVKVTQSSRYLVKRTGEKVFLECVQDMDHENMFWYRQDPGLGLRLIYFSYDVKMKEKGDIPEGYSVSREKKERFSLILESASTNQTSMYLCASSLSGRTSAHIQYFGAGTRLSVL.

This clonotype was seen at least ten times. The chain joins TRBV28 to TRBJ1-6; no firm D call. CDR1 MDHEN and CDR2 SYDVKM come from the germline V gene. The CDR3 length is 14 residues. The ends were cut back, 5 bases at V and 4 bases at J, with 9 bases in the middle. The CDR3 nucleotides are TGTGCCAGCAGTGTACATGGGTATAATTCACCCCTCCACTTT. The encoded protein is CASSVHGYNSPLHF.

This clonotype was seen repeatedly, ten times or more. This chain joins TRBV6-2 or TRBV6-3 and TRBJ1-5; D unclear. Germline V lookup: CDR1 MNHEY, CDR2 SVGEGT. Trimming took off 6 bases at V and 10 bases at J, with 19 bases between the two ends. This CDR3 is 14 amino acids long. The CDR3 sequence: CASSRIPEVKPQHF. The DNA for the CDR3 is TGTGCCAGCAGCCGAATCCCCGAAGTTAAACCCCAGCATTTT.

This clonotype has ten or more counts. The chain carries TRBV3-1 and TRBJ2-1; 12 positions match TRBD2. Germline V lookup: CDR1 LGHDT, CDR2 YNNKEL (reference sequence). The J segment lost 7 bases and the V segment lost 0 bases, leaving 4 bases of the junction unmatched. The CDR3 is 16 residues long. CDR3 DNA sequence: TGTGCCAGCAGCCAAGATTCGGGGACTAGCGGGAATGAGCAGTTCTTC. Its protein product is CASSQDSGTSGNEQFF.

This clonotype was picked up many times. V usage is TRBV7-9 and J usage is TRBJ1-6; 7 nucleotides match TRBD1. With 5 bases clipped from V and 4 bases from J, the junction kept 5 bases outside the gene matches. There are 15 residues in the CDR3. Germline V gene sequence: CDR1 SEHNR, CDR2 FQNEAQ (reference sequence). CDR3 DNA sequence: TGTGCCAGCAGCCCTGGGACAGTTTATAATTCACCCCTCCACTTT. Translating it yields CASSPGTVYNSPLHF.